The source of this T cell receptor (beta chain) is a study of shared clonotypes between healthy human individuals. Study outcomes and limitations: With few donors, the genetic and exposure-history diversity represented was limited. In a handful of donors, around 5% of naive CD4 clonotypes appeared in common.

The CDR3 covers 16 residues. Germline CDR1 SGHTA, CDR2 FQGTGA. V shed 4 bases and J 0 bases; nucleotides not matched to a gene: 4. A CD45RA+ naive subset and a CD45RA-negative memory subset were split from CD4+ cells. Concerning this clone itself: Its target is not known.

Only in-frame clones appear in the TCRdb table, and some are missing; sequencing was by immunoSEQ multiplex PCR. The table lists around 200,000 clones, roughly 93% of them singletons, with 0.067% in the top ten. This receptor was taken from a young woman in good health. The chain joins TRBV7-3 to TRBJ2-2, with 8 bases identical to TRBD2. Sequenced: naive CD4+ T cells sorted from blood. Subset: CD45RA+ positively selected. CDR3 sequence (DNA): TGTGCCAGCAGCTCGCCGGGACTAGCGAACACCGGGGAGCTGTTTTTT. Its protein is CASSSPGLANTGELFF.